Sequencing of this TCR beta chain was carried out in a study of cytomegalovirus exposure and HLA in healthy donors (dated 2017 in TCRdb). In the study overall: An earlier analysis of approximately 640 of the donors reported approximately 290 Gb of sequence data and roughly 110 million unique TCR beta sequences from 150 million to 200 million T cells. Among 398 genotyped donors of the cohort, an average of about 220,000 unique TCR beta nucleotide sequences was sequenced per donor, of which 15% to 20% were non-productive. The later analysis used no new phenotypic data to find candidate immune exposures, relying instead on TCR beta sequences and their occurrence across donors. The study used immunosequencing to profile the T cell repertoires of more than 650 subjects and linked those repertoires to cytomegalovirus serostatus. To predict cytomegalovirus infection status, the study combined high-throughput TCR immunosequencing, statistical association of individual TCRs with disease status, and machine learning. The study aimed to test whether signatures of past pathogen exposure could be identified by cataloging public T cell receptors. Donor age, sex, ethnicity and CMV serostatus were collected together with the repertoire data. Along with the 666-subject first cohort, a separate validation cohort of 120 different subjects was used. Every repertoire in the discovery cohort had been generated on one and the same sequencing platform. Roughly 300 gigabases of sequencing data and 80 million or so unique TCR sequences were included in an early release covering about 600 HLA-typed donors. The number of donors typed differed by locus, with roughly 620-630 for A, B, C, DRB1 and DQB1, 522 for DQA1, over 600 for DPA1, and around 460 for DPB1. Four to six DR-DQ haplotypes were handled as single units for association and clustering because linkage in the cohort was strong. In a later genetic analysis, genome-wide SNP genotypes for about three fifths of the roughly 670 donors were used, and that subset was treated as a discovery cohort. A later analysis re-examined previously published TCR beta repertoires from more than 550 donors and added high-resolution HLA genotyping to investigate patterns of TCR occurrence. In an earlier analysis of 587 of the donors, high-throughput TCR beta sequencing was used to judge whether each TCR beta V gene segment behaved as functional or pseudogenic. Among the roughly 400 genotyped donors, around 81% belonged to the genetic ancestry cluster associated with self-reported Caucasian donors. Class I and class II HLA loci were covered by the typing at four-digit resolution.

CDR1 and CDR2 were assigned from the germline V gene as MGHRA and YSYEKL. Spanning cysteine to phenylalanine, the CDR3 consists of 16 amino acids. Only the CDR3 DNA is retained, 48 bases long and in frame from the first base. From V the trimming removes 3 bases and from J it removes 3 bases, while the gene matches leave 8 bases of the junction unaccounted for. The cohort consisted of more than 650 healthy bone marrow donors. At the time of sampling, all cohort members were nominally healthy, though unrecorded immune exposures were likely present. The donor tested CMV seropositive, placing the donor among the approximately 290 seropositive members of the cohort. A peripheral blood sample was collected from each donor, and TCR beta sequencing was performed on peripheral blood mononuclear cells. The Qiagen DNeasy Blood Extraction Kit was used to extract genomic DNA from the blood cell samples. Concerning this clone itself: The antigen this receptor binds is unknown. No per-base quality is available; no much larger clone lies one base away.

Library preparation was by the immunoSEQ multiplex PCR assay. The multiplex PCR relied on a mix of 60 forward primers for TCR Vbeta segments and 13 reverse primers for TCR Jbeta segments. A multiplex PCR assay on genomic DNA amplified the CDR3 region of rearranged TCR beta genes. The amplified TCR beta libraries were sequenced on the Illumina HiSeq System as 87-base-pair reads. As for the original processing: A later analysis counted approximately 84 million unique TCR beta chains across the roughly 700 repertoires, and 10 million to 12 million of these chains were shared by at least two donors. To remove PCR and sequencing errors, raw reads were error-corrected and collapsed into unique sequences using a nearest-neighbor algorithm that merged closely related sequences. To assign V, D and J gene segments, CDR3 sequences were aligned to IMGT reference sequences. For a sequence to be retained, a match of at least six nucleotides to both a V gene segment and a J gene segment was required. Rearrangements were classified as productive when the CDR3 lacked stop codons and remained in frame with V and J, and all other rearrangements were classified as non-productive. Following IMGT convention, CDR3 was defined as the stretch from the second conserved V-encoded cysteine to the conserved J-encoded phenylalanine. Sequences without an unambiguous match to a single V gene segment were excluded from the earlier analysis of 500 to 700 of the donors. In an earlier analysis of almost 600 of the donors, a V segment was called functional when productive rearrangements were above 56.7%, and segregating when the standard deviation between donors exceeded 5%. A statistical classification framework was built for diagnosing cytomegalovirus status from the catalog of TCR beta chain sequences. In a later analysis, V and J genes were assigned by comparing TCR nucleotide sequences against IMGT/GENE-DB human TR gene sequences. Using the TCRdist pipeline, a later analysis assigned CDR3 sequences along with most-parsimonious VDJ recombination scenarios. In a later analysis, each TCR beta chain was defined by its CDR3 amino acid sequence together with its V-gene family, and reads lacking a unique V-gene family were excluded. A later analysis removed 550 to 700 highly shared, low-generation-probability nucleotide sequences to deal with suspected cross-contamination and a sequencing artifact. In a later analysis, a clonal expansion index for each public chain was calculated from normalized within-repertoire ranks of inferred template counts. In a later analysis, generation probabilities were computed with a VDJ recombination model fitted to out-of-frame rearrangements, and the resulting probabilities were checked against IGoR. A later analysis scored TCR-TCR, TCR-HLA and TCR-CMV co-occurrence with hypergeometric tests, applying a repertoire-size bias correction to TCR pairs. In a later analysis, false discovery rates were estimated by permuting HLA or CMV assignments 20 times. In a later analysis, co-occurring TCRs were grouped using DBSCAN, with TCRdist sequence similarity added in when clustering inside HLA-allele-positive subsets. Co-occurrence clustering excluded repertoires with fewer than 30,000 or more than 120,000 public chains, plus five with anomalous nucleotide sharing. The clones in this table, taken by TCRdb from immuneACCESS, are in-frame only. Not every clone is retained; where verified, under half of the shortfall comes from an unresolved V gene, and the cause of the rest is unknown. That table gives V, J and clone size, and the DNA gave D and trimming. This sample is represented by roughly 150,000 clones; approximately 82% of them were singletons. Approximately 11% of the sample is taken by the ten largest.

On the study overall, not on this receptor specifically: Because HLA typing was missing for some donors at each locus, association tests included only the typed subset. Because counts were too low, approximately 15 rarely observed V segments, including chromosome 9 orphons, were excluded from the earlier analysis of around 640 of the donors. It was suggested by the authors that the approach could potentially be generalized to other disease states and immunological phenotypes. In a later analysis, TCR association rates were found to vary across HLA loci, with the most associated TCRs seen for DRB1 alleles and the fewest for HLA-C alleles. Most CMV-associated TCR beta chains appeared to be HLA-restricted in a later analysis, and the HLA associations seemed to be driven largely by CMV exposure. Linkage disequilibrium might explain the correlated functional status among segregating V segments, but an unknown experimental factor could not be excluded. According to a later genetic analysis, donors in an Asian-associated ancestry cluster had fewer N-insertions in productive TCRs than the approximately 650-donor mean. When HLA alleles, especially DR and DQ, strongly co-occurred, TCR associations were difficult to assign to individual alleles. A further reported finding was that TCR beta sequences accurately predicted the HLA-A and HLA-B alleles for most subjects in the first cohort. Broadly in line with IMGT annotations, most TCR beta V segments showed up in productive rearrangements about 90% or about 30% of the time in an earlier analysis of some 590 of the donors. For the cohort, immune exposure information was limited to CMV serostatus. The presence/absence analyses assumed that sequencing depth was roughly uniform across donors, and that assumption may not be true. In this cohort, only TCR beta chains were sequenced, and detectable features were limited by the absence of alpha or paired-chain data. At a false discovery rate of 0.05, a later analysis linked roughly 17,000 TCR beta sequences to specific HLA alleles. In vitro tests confirmed that a few of the cytomegalovirus-associated TCR beta chains recognize cytomegalovirus antigens. The classifier was reported to diagnose cytomegalovirus status with high specificity and sensitivity in both the original cohort and the validation cohort. The 87-base-pair reads could not distinguish some IMGT-functional V segments, including TRBV6-2 and TRBV6-3, so those segments were excluded. In the study, approximately 150 TCR beta chains were listed as associated with cytomegalovirus. A group of highly shared sequence variants was considered likely to be a technical artifact of the sequencing pipeline. While some public TCRs were present in many individuals, most TCR sequences turned up only very rarely across donors. According to a later analysis, parvovirus B19, influenza, CMV and Epstein-Barr virus appeared linked to several top co-occurrence clusters. Compared with equally common non-associated chains, HLA-associated TCR beta chains in a later analysis were more clonally expanded and had lower generation probabilities. A later genetic analysis associated a missense DCLRE1C variant with V-gene and J-gene trimming of TCR beta chains, and an independent cohort replicated the association.

Recombination linked TRBV4-1 to TRBJ2-7; TRBD2 agrees with 10 junctional bases. Sequencing was carried out using PBMCs. The receptor's source is a man aged 18 to 30 in good health and CMV-seropositive. CDR3 sequence: CASSQPSGRAGYEQYF. The nucleotide sequence reads as follows: TGCGCCAGCAGCCAGCCAAGCGGGAGGGCCGGCTACGAGCAGTACTTC.